These 27 T cell receptor beta chains originate from one sample sequenced in a study of T-cell memory formation after mild COVID-19. Each CDR3 protein is one row after TCRdb ran MiXCR on the 5' RACE reads. The data hold 300,000 to 400,000 distinct CDR3 sequences, with under 25% observed a single time. The source material was PBMCs or a T cell subset sorted from them (not recorded which). These receptors were taken from an adult woman who had mild COVID-19 (a few samples of this study predate the infection). Cell type and time point are not known.

This sequence joins TRBV2 and TRBJ1-1, with a tentative D call TRBD1 (6 bases). The CDR3 sequence is 15 residues long. V lost 4 bases and J lost 3, with 15 bases in between. Germline CDR1 and CDR2: SNHLY and FYNNEI. CDR3 region: CASSGRGIGDTEAFF. The CDR3 coding sequence is TGTGCCAGCAGTGGGAGGGGGATCGGGGACACTGAAGCTTTCTTT.

The chain has TRBV5-1 and TRBJ1-1; D unclear. From germline, CDR1 is SGHRS and CDR2 YFSETQ. The CDR3 sequence is 15 residues long. Trimming stripped 0 bases from V and 3 bases from J, with 12 bases between. The DNA of the CDR3 is TGCGCCAGCAGCTTGGCTTTGGGAGGTCACACTGAAGCTTTCTTT. Translation gives CASSLALGGHTEAFF.

The chain uses TRBV13 and TRBJ1-2; D is ambiguous. V was pared by 2 bases and J by 5 bases, with 6 bases between. Germline CDR1 PRHDT, CDR2 FYEKMQ (reference sequence). The CDR3 extends over 12 amino acids. This chain's CDR3 is CASSLKEYGYTF. In DNA, the CDR3 is TGTGCCAGCAGCTTAAAGGAATATGGCTACACCTTC.

This clonotype has just a few counts. The rearrangement uses TRBV3-1 and TRBJ2-5; D ambiguous. V lost 4 bases and J 5 bases, leaving 8 bases between the germline ends. The CDR3 length is 12 residues. Germline V gene lookup returns CDR1 LGHDT and CDR2 YNNKEL (reference sequence). This chain's CDR3 is CASSRVQETQYF. CDR3 coding DNA: TGTGCCAGCAGCCGGGTCCAGGAGACCCAGTACTTC.

V usage is TRBV7-9 and J usage is TRBJ2-7; 9 nucleotides align to TRBD1. V dropped 5 bases and J dropped 3; count of bases not matched to a gene: 11. CDR1 and CDR2 from the germline V gene are SEHNR and FQNEAQ (reference sequence). The CDR3 length is 16 residues. CDR3 sequence: CASSALAGTGIYEQYF. DNA for the CDR3: TGTGCCAGCAGCGCACTGGCCGGGACAGGGATCTACGAGCAGTACTTC.

In this sample, this clonotype turned up a few times. DNA for the CDR3: TGTGCCAGCAGCAAACCAGGGCCAGATACGCAGTATTTT. Its translation: CASSKPGPDTQYF. The chain has TRBV7-9 and TRBJ2-3, with a possible D match to TRBD1 (5 bases). CDR1 is SEHNR, CDR2 FQNEAQ, per germline (reference sequence). This CDR3 has 13 residues. V gave up 5 bases and J gave up 4 bases, with 10 bases separating them. Together with reference TRBV7-9 and TRBJ2-3, the CDR3 gives the full variable domain: DTGVSQNPRHKITKRGQNVTFRCDPISEHNRLYWYRQTLGQGPEFLTYFQNEAQLEKSRLLSDRFSAERPKGSFSTLEIQRTEQGDSAMYLCASSKPGPDTQYFGPGTRLTVL.

This clonotype showed up just a few times. The chain has TRBV7-9 and TRBJ2-7; D might be TRBD1 (7 bases). The ends were cut back, 4 bases at V and 4 bases at J, with 17 bases in the middle. The CDR3 has 15 amino acids. Germline V gives CDR1 SEHNR, CDR2 FQNEAQ (reference sequence). The CDR3 region has the DNA TGTGCCAGCAGCTGGGCCTGGGGGGACAGATACGAGCAGTACTTC. Translated: CASSWAWGDRYEQYF.

Written as DNA, the CDR3 is TGTGCCAGTCTGAAGAACAATGAGCAGTTCTTC. Its protein is CASLKNNEQFF. The genes are TRBV27 and TRBJ2-1; D is ambiguous. The CDR3 has 11 residues. Trimming cost V 9 bases and J 5 bases, with 8 bases left between them. Germline V gene data show CDR1 as MNHEY and CDR2 as SMNVEV (reference sequence).

This clonotype was recorded a few times. V usage is TRBV4-1 and J usage is TRBJ2-1, with D possibly matching TRBD2 (5 bases). The CDR3 totals 14 residues. V lost 0 bases and J 6 bases, leaving 9 bases between the germline ends. Germline V gene lookup returns CDR1 MGHRA and CDR2 YSYEKL. CDR3 nucleotide sequence: TGCGCCAGCAGCCAAGATCGAGGGTCCAATGAGCAGTTCTTC. Residues: CASSQDRGSNEQFF.

The V gene is TRBV20-1, the J gene TRBJ1-2, with a tentative D call TRBD1 (6 bases). CDR1 and CDR2 from the germline V gene are DFQATT and SNEGSKA (reference sequence). The CDR3 consists of 14 residues. Trimming left V 0 bases short and J 4 bases short, with 12 bases between. The CDR3 nucleotides are TGCAGTGCTAGAGATCCCGGGACACCCTATGGCTACACCTTC. It translates to CSARDPGTPYGYTF.

This chain uses TRBV7-9 with TRBJ2-5, with D uncertain. CDR1 and CDR2 (germline): SEHNR, FQNEAQ (reference sequence). Trimming stripped 8 bases from V and 1 base from J, with 20 bases between. The CDR3 loop spans 16 amino acids. The CDR3 DNA is TGTGCCAGCGCACTGCCCTCGGGTAGCCGCCAAGAGACCCAGTACTTC. Encoded protein: CASALPSGSRQETQYF. The full variable domain, completed using reference TRBV7-9 and TRBJ2-5, is DTGVSQNPRHKITKRGQNVTFRCDPISEHNRLYWYRQTLGQGPEFLTYFQNEAQLEKSRLLSDRFSAERPKGSFSTLEIQRTEQGDSAMYLCASALPSGSRQETQYFGPGTRLLVL.

A few counts support this clonotype. A junction end diverges from the germline sequence, so it may reflect a read error. J is TRBJ2-7 and V is TRBV20-1; TRBD2 agrees at 15 bases. The CDR3 contains 13 residues. The V gene's germline CDR1 is DFQATT and CDR2 SNEGSKA (reference sequence). This chain's CDR3 is CSATGLAGGPGNF. The CDR3 DNA follows: TGCAGTGCTACTGGACTAGCGGGGGGGCCGGGGAACTTC.

The chain combines TRBV5-6 with TRBJ1-2; 10 bases agree with TRBD1. Trimming took 1 base from V and 1 from J; bases not matched to a gene: 13. CDR3 length equals 19 residues. Germline V gene sequence: CDR1 SGHDT, CDR2 YYEEEE. CDR3 coding DNA: TGTGCCAGCAGCTTGAGGAGACAGGGGGCCCGCCGCCTTAACTATGGCTACACCTTC. This sequence encodes CASSLRRQGARRLNYGYTF. Full variable domain (rest looked up from reference TRBV5-6 and TRBJ1-2): DAGVTQSPTHLIKTRGQQVTLRCSPKSGHDTVSWYQQALGQGPQFIFQYYEEEERQRGNFPDRFSGHQFPNYSSELNVNALLLGDSALYLCASSLRRQGARRLNYGYTFGSGTRLTVV.

The V and J genes are TRBV6-1 and TRBJ2-7, with no clear D. Looked up from germline, CDR1 is MNHNS and CDR2 is SASEGT. Between the trimmed V and J ends, which lost 1 base and 4 bases, there was a span of 8 bases. This CDR3 spans 13 amino acids. The CDR3 is CASSEVLGYEQYF. CDR3 bases: TGTGCCAGCAGTGAAGTTCTCGGTTACGAGCAGTACTTC.

This clonotype was recorded a few times. This chain joins TRBV5-6 and TRBJ1-6, with unresolved D. There are 16 residues in the CDR3. V shed 3 bases and J shed 7 bases, with 17 bases lying between them. Germline CDR1 SGHDT, CDR2 YYEEEE. The CDR3 DNA reads TGTGCCAGCAGCTATCGGTTTACCGAGAGGAATTCACCCCTCCACTTT. This translates into CASSYRFTERNSPLHF.

Only a few counts were recorded for this clonotype. CDR3 region: CASSLSPDSPLHF. In nucleotides, the CDR3 is TGTGCCAGCAGCCTTAGTCCGGATTCACCCCTCCACTTT. The chain employs TRBV7-3 and TRBJ1-6; no firm D call. V lost 5 bases and J lost 8, with 10 bases in between. Germline loops: CDR1 SGHTA, CDR2 FQGTGA. This CDR3 has 13 residues.

The V call is TRBV7-3, the J call TRBJ2-7; TRBD1 is a possible D gene (6 bases). Trimming stripped 5 bases from V and 2 bases from J, with 16 bases between. Germline lookup yields CDR1 SGHTA and CDR2 FQGTGA. The CDR3 contains 15 residues. In DNA form, the CDR3 reads TGTGCCAGCAGCGTCGGACAGTTAGCTACCTACGAGCAGTACTTC. This encodes CASSVGQLATYEQYF.

There are many counts of this clonotype. The chain recombines TRBV18 with TRBJ1-1; the D is unclear. CDR1 is KGHSH and CDR2 is LQKENI in the germline V gene. Trimming took off 6 bases at V and 1 base at J, with 12 bases between the two ends. The CDR3 totals 14 residues. The CDR3 reads CASSRDKGNTEAFF. The DNA for the CDR3 is TGTGCCAGCTCTAGGGATAAGGGGAACACTGAAGCTTTCTTT.

The chain uses TRBV2 and TRBJ2-5, with 10 bases fitting TRBD2. The length of the CDR3 is 15 residues. Germline trimming cut 7 bases from V and 5 bases from J; bases unmatched to any gene: 10. CDR1 is SNHLY and CDR2 is FYNNEI in the germline V gene. CDR3 in DNA: TGTGCCAGCACTTTTCGGGCTAGCGGGGGTGAGACCCAGTACTTC. Its translation is CASTFRASGGETQYF.

CDR3: CASSLQGPTGELFF. CDR3 DNA sequence: TGTGCCAGCAGCTTGCAGGGGCCCACCGGGGAGCTGTTTTTT. The V call is TRBV5-6, the J call TRBJ2-2; possible D gene TRBD1, 6 bases. The CDR3 loop spans 14 amino acids. The ends were cut back, 1 base at V and 4 bases at J, with 8 bases in the middle. From germline, CDR1 is SGHDT and CDR2 YYEEEE.

This clonotype occurred a few times. A clone one base away is much larger, so this may be a read error. V usage is TRBV5-1 and J usage is TRBJ1-1, with D uncertain. V shed 1 base and J shed 1 base, with 11 bases lying between them. Germline V gene data show CDR1 as SGHRS and CDR2 as YFSETQ. The CDR3 runs 15 residues. The CDR3 reads CASSLNVQTNTEAFF. CDR3 sequence (DNA): TGCGCCAGCAGCTTGAATGTACAGACGAACACTGAAGCTTTCTTT. The entire variable domain, with the rest obtained from reference TRBV5-1 and TRBJ1-1, is as follows: KAGVTQTPRYLIKTRGQQVTLSCSPISGHRSVSWYQQTPGQGLQFLFEYFSETQRNKGNFPGRFSGRQFSNSRSEMNVSTLELGDSALYLCASSLNVQTNTEAFFGQGTRLTVV.

The chain links TRBV20-1 to TRBJ2-3, with D unresolved. Trimming cost V 0 bases and J 4 bases, with 14 bases left between them. Germline loops: CDR1 DFQATT, CDR2 SNEGSKA (reference sequence). This CDR3 is built from 15 residues. The CDR3 DNA reads as TGCAGTGCTAGAGAAGTTGGCAGTCTGGCAGATACGCAGTATTTT. Translating it yields CSAREVGSLADTQYF.

The sample holds many counts of this clonotype. The gene calls are TRBV11-2 and TRBJ1-1; the D gene is possibly TRBD1 (5 bases). Germline CDR1 SGHAT, CDR2 FQNNGV. This CDR3 spans 13 amino acids. Trimming shortened V by 6 bases and J by 8 bases, and 16 bases separated the two germline ends. The CDR3 loop is CASRQDVKKEAFF. DNA of the CDR3: TGTGCCAGCAGACAGGACGTAAAGAAAGAAGCTTTCTTT.

This clonotype turned up a few times. The DNA of the CDR3 is TGTGCCAGCAGCCAAGAAATGGGCCGCGTTGGGGGCAGGGGAGACGGCTACACCTTC. Protein product: CASSQEMGRVGGRGDGYTF. The chain is built from TRBV3-1 and TRBJ1-2; possible D gene TRBD1, 6 bases. Looked up from germline, CDR1 is LGHDT and CDR2 is YNNKEL (reference sequence). The CDR3 consists of 19 residues. V was shortened by 0 bases and J by 8 bases, with 28 bases between the two germline ends.

The sample holds a few counts of this clonotype. V usage is TRBV4-1 and J usage is TRBJ2-3; D is undetermined. V lost 4 bases and J lost 2, with 16 bases in between. The germline gives CDR1 MGHRA, CDR2 YSYEKL. The CDR3 runs to 16 residues. CDR3 residues: CASSPRASPFTDTQYF. The CDR3 nucleotides read TGCGCCAGCAGCCCCCGCGCGTCCCCGTTCACAGATACGCAGTATTTT.

This chain joins TRBV7-3 and TRBJ2-2; D is uncertain. V lost 5 bases to trimming and J lost 6 bases, with 10 bases between them. The CDR3 covers 13 residues. Germline CDR1 and CDR2: SGHTA and FQGTGA. The CDR3 bases are TGTGCCAGCAGCACCACTGACGCCGGGGAGCTGTTTTTT. Translating gives CASSTTDAGELFF.

The rearrangement uses TRBV7-8 and TRBJ2-1, with D maybe TRBD2 (6 bases). This CDR3 is 19 amino acids long. Per the germline V gene, CDR1 is SGHVS and CDR2 is FQNEAQ. Trimming left V 5 bases short and J 5 bases short, with 28 bases between. The CDR3 DNA follows: TGTGCCAGCAGCCACCGGGACTGGCCCCCGACCAGGAACAACAATGAGCAGTTCTTC. Protein product: CASSHRDWPPTRNNNEQFF. Supplemented by reference TRBV7-8 and TRBJ2-1, the full variable domain reads GAGVSQSPRYKVAKRGQDVALRCDPISGHVSLFWYQQALGQGPEFLTYFQNEAQLDKSGLPSDRFFAERPEGSVSTLKIQRTQQEDSAVYLCASSHRDWPPTRNNNEQFFGPGTRLTVL.